This TCR beta chain was identified in a study of control samples from healthy donors and cancer patients. Trimming left V 0 bases short and J 3 bases short, with 8 bases between. The germline gives CDR1 SGHNT, CDR2 YYREEE (reference sequence). The CDR3 length is 14 residues. The protocol was immunoSEQ multiplex PCR, while the TCRdb copy is restricted to in-frame clones and leaves out a portion. The sample yields about 96,000 clones, roughly 93% seen once. The receptor comes from a man aged 18-30 years in good health. The rearrangement links TRBV5-4 to TRBJ2-3; the D gene is possibly TRBD1 (6 bases). The sample comprised blood. CDR3 amino acids: CASSLEQGTDTQYF. The DNA of the CDR3 is TGTGCCAGCAGCTTGGAGCAGGGGACAGATACGCAGTATTTT.